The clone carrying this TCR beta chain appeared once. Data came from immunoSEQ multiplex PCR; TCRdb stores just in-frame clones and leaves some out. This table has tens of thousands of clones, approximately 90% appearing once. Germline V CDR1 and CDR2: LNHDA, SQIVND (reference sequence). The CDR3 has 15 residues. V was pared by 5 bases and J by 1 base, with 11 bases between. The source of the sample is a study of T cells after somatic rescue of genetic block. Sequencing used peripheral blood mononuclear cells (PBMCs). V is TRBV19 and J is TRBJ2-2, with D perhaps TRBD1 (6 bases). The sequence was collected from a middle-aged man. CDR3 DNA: TGTGCCAGTAGTGTCCTGACAGGGAACACCGGGGAGCTGTTTTTT. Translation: CASSVLTGNTGELFF.